Reported below is one T cell receptor beta chain. Trimming left V 4 bases short and J 7 bases short, with 17 bases between. The germline gives CDR1 MDHEN, CDR2 SYDVKM. The CDR3 is 14 amino acids. Unique molecular identifiers were incorporated into the prepared TCRbeta library. TCRdb reprocessed the PCR reads with MiXCR, giving one entry per CDR3 protein. The sample lists some 600,000 distinct CDR3 sequences; 10% to 15% were seen once. The data are from a study of T-cell reconstitution after alpha-beta-depleted transplantation in children. This chain joins TRBV28 and TRBJ2-7, with D possibly TRBD2 on 6 matching bases. The specimen comprised PBMCs, mostly from graft donor cells, sampled 360 days after TCRalphabeta/CD19-depleted stem cell transplant. This sequence originates from a male patient under 18 who had a stem cell transplant for acute myeloid leukemia, so the T cells may come from the graft donor. The CDR3 loop reads CASSSLTGAVEQYF. CDR3 nucleotide sequence: TGTGCCAGCAGTTCGCTTACGGGAGCGGTAGAGCAGTACTTC.